The 8 T cell receptor beta chains listed next were all sequenced from one sample in a study of T cell clones after liver transplantation. TCRdb's copy holds only in-frame clones and misses some; the assay was immunoSEQ multiplex PCR. The sample contains about 33,000 clones, 90% to 95% of which appear only once. Sample: CD8+ T cells from blood, taken 12 months after liver transplant. The receptor source for this set is a human patient who received a liver transplant. The graft donor may have given rise to some T cells.

This clone was picked up one time. J is TRBJ1-2 and V is TRBV29-1; D is uncertain. The CDR3 has 12 amino acids. With 5 bases removed from V and 4 bases from J, the gap between germline ends came to 11 bases. From germline, CDR1 is SQVTM and CDR2 ANQGSEA. The CDR3 nucleotides read TGCAGCGTTCCCTTGGATGGCTATGGCTACACCTTC. It yields the protein CSVPLDGYGYTF.

The J gene is TRBJ2-1, the V gene TRBV6-6, with D uncertain. Germline-derived CDR1 and CDR2 are MNHNY and SVGAGI (reference sequence). The CDR3 covers 14 residues. The V end was cut by 2 bases, the J end by 1 base, with 6 bases between. The CDR3 spells CASSYGESYNEQFF. For the CDR3, the DNA is TGTGCCAGCAGTTACGGGGAATCCTACAATGAGCAGTTCTTC.

The chain is built from TRBV14 and TRBJ2-3; TRBD2 aligns across 12 bases. Per the germline V gene, CDR1 is SGHDN and CDR2 is FVKESK. The CDR3 spans 17 residues. The J segment lost 2 bases and the V segment lost 4 bases, leaving 7 bases of the junction unmatched. The CDR3 protein is CASSPGLAGTDTDTQYF. The CDR3 bases are TGTGCCAGCAGCCCCGGACTAGCGGGAACGGACACAGATACGCAGTATTTT. Full variable domain (missing parts from reference TRBV14 and TRBJ2-3): EAGVTQFPSHSVIEKGQTVTLRCDPISGHDNLYWYRRVMGKEIKFLLHFVKESKQDESGMPNNRFLAERTGGTYSTLKVQPAELEDSGVYFCASSPGLAGTDTDTQYFGPGTRLTVL.

The gene calls are TRBV27 and TRBJ1-1; tentatively, D is TRBD1 (5 bases). With 1 base removed from V and 0 bases from J, the gap between germline ends came to 9 bases. The CDR3 is made up of 15 amino acids. Germline V gene data show CDR1 as MNHEY and CDR2 as SMNVEV (reference sequence). CDR3 protein: CASSLLGVMNTEAFF. The DNA of the CDR3 is TGTGCCAGCAGTTTATTGGGGGTAATGAACACTGAAGCTTTCTTT.

The V gene is TRBV28, the J gene TRBJ2-2; 7 nucleotides match TRBD1. CDR3 length: 14 amino acids. CDR1 MDHEN and CDR2 SYDVKM come from the germline V gene. V dropped 4 bases and J dropped 6; count of bases not matched to a gene: 5. CDR3 in amino acids: CASSYGQGAGELFF. DNA of the CDR3: TGTGCCAGCAGTTATGGTCAGGGGGCCGGGGAGCTGTTTTTT.

J is TRBJ2-1 and V is TRBV7-9; TRBD2 agrees at 8 bases. The trim removed 0 bases at V and 5 bases at J, leaving 9 bases unmatched. Germline loops: CDR1 SEHNR, CDR2 FQNEAQ (reference sequence). This CDR3 has 17 residues. The CDR3, as DNA: TGTGCCAGCAGCTTAGCTCTTCCGGGAGGGACCCACAATGAGCAGTTCTTC. Translation: CASSLALPGGTHNEQFF.

The J gene is TRBJ2-5, the V gene TRBV6-5; D is possibly TRBD2 (6 bases). Germline CDR1 MNHEY, CDR2 SVGAGI. The CDR3 contains 15 residues. V lost 2 bases to trimming and J lost 0 bases, with 10 bases between them. This chain's CDR3 is CASSYNGGYQETQYF. CDR3 nucleotide sequence: TGTGCCAGCAGTTACAATGGGGGGTACCAAGAGACCCAGTACTTC.

The V call is TRBV13, the J call TRBJ2-3; 14 bases fit TRBD2. Germline V gene data show CDR1 as PRHDT and CDR2 as FYEKMQ (reference sequence). V shed 2 bases and J 0 bases; nucleotides not matched to a gene: 7. The CDR3 contains 19 residues. CDR3 protein: CASSLLGTSGSISTDTQYF. In nucleotides, the CDR3 is TGTGCCAGCAGCTTATTGGGGACTAGCGGGAGTATTAGCACAGATACGCAGTATTTT.